This T cell receptor beta chain was sequenced during a study of blood T cell repertoires in COVID-19 (dated by TCRdb to about 2020). A note on the overall study: Samples from collaborators originated in the United States, Italy and Spain and spanned both the acute and convalescent phases of COVID-19. The repertoires were released in a freely available public database meant as a resource for research on the immune response to SARS-CoV-2. Sample metadata almost always included a de-identified subject ID, COVID-19 status, age in years and sex. The prospective study material was composed of cDNA or gDNA derived from T cells, B-cell-depleted T cells, or PBMCs. Where available, HLA class I and class II types were obtained from metadata supplied by the sample provider rather than from assay-based typing. Samples were obtained from the ongoing ImmuneRACE study (first 160 participants) and from about 1,300 subjects provided by 6 global collaborators. The dataset comprised deeply sampled blood TCRbeta repertoires from subjects exposed to, actively infected with, or recovered from COVID-19.

General findings and caveats noted by the study authors: Clinical and demographic metadata were provided uncurated, with the amount varying by source and participant.

Whole blood was collected in K2EDTA tubes by collaborating institutions according to the institutions' own protocols. Collaborator samples were shipped for TCRbeta analysis as frozen whole blood, isolated PBMCs, or DNA extracted from either sample type. Cut back by 0 bases and 0 bases, the V and J ends lie 14 bases apart. CDR1 and CDR2 are drawn from the germline V gene: MGHRA, YSYEKL. From cysteine to phenylalanine, the CDR3 is 17 amino acids long. The CDR3 DNA has 51 bases and is translated from base 1. TCRbeta CDR3 regions were amplified from genomic DNA by means of the immunoSEQ Assay, a bias-controlled multiplex PCR. The study's own analysis went as follows. The number of nucleated cells in each sample was estimated from the amplification of reference gene primers within the assay. To quantify the absolute abundance of each unique TCRbeta CDR3 rearrangement, sequence reads were collapsed and filtered. Productive Simpson clonality was computed per sample as the square root of Simpson's diversity index over productive rearrangements. The table was pulled from immuneACCESS by TCRdb, which kept in-frame rearrangements only. Such tables lose some clones; where checked, under half of the loss comes from unresolved V genes, and the rest has no known cause. The V and J calls and the clone size are those of that table, but D and trimming were determined from the DNA. The sample table holds nearly 50,000 clones, of which 86% were seen once. The biggest ten clones account for 2.1% of the sample.

In the case of this clone: Its antigen is still unknown. There are no base qualities to consult, and no much larger clone falls within one base.

This clonotype originated in a woman between 55 and 75 years old with acute or convalescent COVID-19. The source material was peripheral blood. The chain is encoded by TRBV4-1 joined to TRBJ1-1, with no reliable assignment of the D segment. The DNA sequence is as follows: TGCGCCAGCAGCCAAGATCCAGACATCACCATGAACACTGAAGCTTTCTTT. This translates into CASSQDPDITMNTEAFF.